The TCR beta chain described here comes from a study of blood T cell repertoires in COVID-19. About the research overall: Samples of COVID-19 (acute and convalescent) were obtained from the United States, Italy and Spain.

The sample holds one count of this clone. The protocol was immunoSEQ multiplex PCR, while the TCRdb copy is restricted to in-frame clones and leaves out a portion. The table has approximately 200,000 clones, approximately 87% seen once. Germline loops: CDR1 SGHRS, CDR2 YFSETQ. V gave up 4 bases and J gave up 9 bases; unmatched junction bases: 9. The CDR3 consists of 14 residues. Sequenced input: peripheral blood. The receptor's source is a man aged 55 to 70 who had recovered from COVID-19. The V call is TRBV5-1, the J call TRBJ2-4; TRBD2 matches 8 bases. As DNA, the CDR3 is TGCGCCAGCAGCCCGGGACTAGGTCCACTCATTCAGTACTTC. Encoded protein: CASSPGLGPLIQYF.